A single T cell receptor beta chain is shown here with its context. Its matching antigen is unknown. This record comes from a study of identical twins. General study results and limits: It was possible that invariant MAIT and iNKT cells partly confounded the zero-insertion analyses. Fewer insertions characterized abundant cord blood beta clonotypes, whereas memory repertoires showed none.

The authors used template switching to add a universal primer site and gave cDNA unique molecular identifiers. In TCRdb, the 5' RACE reads were re-called with MiXCR into one record per CDR3 protein. Here the sample spans around 1.7 million distinct CDR3 sequences, around a third being singletons. This CDR3 has 19 amino acids. CDR1 ENHRY and CDR2 SYGVKD come from the germline V gene. Input material: cord blood. The chain carries TRBV10-3 and TRBJ2-1, with 7 nucleotides matching TRBD1. The J call may be in error: the DNA end matches TRBJ2-7 better. The source is a newborn girl in good health. The CDR3 nucleotides read TGTGCCATCAGGAGTAACCCCTTGACAGGGAACCCCTTTTACAATGAGCAGTACTTC. This sequence encodes CAIRSNPLTGNPFYNEQYF.